What follows are 10 T cell receptor beta chains derived from one specimen sequenced in a study of T-cell reconstitution after alpha-beta-depleted transplantation in children. Preparation of the TCRbeta library involved a method that used unique molecular identifiers. In TCRdb, the PCR reads were re-called with MiXCR into one record per CDR3 protein. The data contain almost 500,000 distinct CDR3 sequences, approximately 10% of them seen just once; the ten biggest clones take up around 2.2%. The sample in question was PBMCs, obtained before TCRalphabeta/CD19-depleted stem cell transplant. The receptors shown here come from a child aged 2 to 9 with inherited bone marrow failure, due to receive a stem cell transplant.

This clonotype was picked up many times. This sequence joins TRBV20-1 and TRBJ2-1, with TRBD2 matching 9 bases. This CDR3 contains 16 residues. With V trimmed by 3 bases and J by 0 bases, 6 bases remained unmatched. The germline V gene has CDR1 DFQATT and CDR2 SNEGSKA (reference sequence). The CDR3 sequence: CSASRLAGSSYNEQFF. For the CDR3, the DNA is TGCAGTGCTAGTAGGCTAGCGGGAAGCTCCTACAATGAGCAGTTCTTC.

This clonotype has a count of ten or more. The genes are TRBV28 and TRBJ2-3, with TRBD2 matching over 7 bases. V dropped 3 bases and J dropped 0; count of bases not matched to a gene: 6. From germline, CDR1 is MDHEN and CDR2 SYDVKM. CDR3 length: 16 residues. DNA of the CDR3: TGTGCCAGCAGTTTCCCCAGCGGGACTAGCACAGATACGCAGTATTTT. Protein product: CASSFPSGTSTDTQYF.

This clonotype was observed many times. The rearrangement uses TRBV2 and TRBJ2-2; 8 bases are shared with TRBD2. Germline trimming cut 6 bases from V and 3 bases from J; bases unmatched to any gene: 9. Germline assignment: CDR1 SNHLY and CDR2 FYNNEI. This CDR3 has 16 amino acids. The CDR3 is CASRHESGRYTGELFF. Here the CDR3 DNA reads TGTGCCAGCAGGCACGAAAGCGGGAGATACACCGGGGAGCTGTTTTTT.

This clonotype was counted a few times. The chain combines TRBV28 with TRBJ2-7; D gene uncertain. Looked up from germline, CDR1 is MDHEN and CDR2 is SYDVKM. V was cut by 6 bases and J by 1 base, with 13 bases left in between. The CDR3 runs to 14 residues. For the CDR3, the DNA is TGTGCCAGCAGGAGATGGACGGCTTCCTACGAGCAGTACTTC. Its translation is CASRRWTASYEQYF.

This clonotype was counted at least ten times. The chain links TRBV6-2 or TRBV6-3 to TRBJ2-7; D remains unclear. With 0 bases removed from V and 3 bases from J, the gap between germline ends came to 6 bases. CDR3 length: 13 residues. The germline CDR1 and CDR2 sequences are MNHEY and SVGEGT. CDR3 residues: CASSYSNVYEQYF. Here the CDR3 DNA reads TGTGCCAGCAGTTACTCGAATGTCTACGAGCAGTACTTC.

This clonotype was recorded many times. This chain uses TRBV20-1 with TRBJ2-4; perhaps TRBD2 as D (6 bases). The CDR3 loop spans 12 amino acids. V lost 6 bases to trimming and J lost 9 bases, with 15 bases between them. The germline V gene has CDR1 DFQATT and CDR2 SNEGSKA (reference sequence). The CDR3 nucleotides are TGCAGTGCCCGGGACTGGCGGCTCATTCAGTACTTC. Translation: CSARDWRLIQYF.

In the case of this clonotype: This may arise from a read error, as a much more abundant clone is one base away. The CDR3 DNA follows: TGTGCCAGCAGCCAAGATCGGGGGTACCCGCCACACGAGCAGTACTTC. Translated: CASSQDRGYPPHEQYF. The rearrangement links TRBV14 to TRBJ2-7; TRBD2 is a possible D gene (6 bases). CDR3 size: 16 residues. Germline CDR1 is SGHDN and CDR2 is FVKESK. V lost 0 bases and J 5 bases, leaving 17 bases between the germline ends.

This clonotype was seen repeatedly, ten times or more. The rearrangement uses TRBV27 and TRBJ1-2, with 8 bases that match TRBD1. The V gene's germline CDR1 is MNHEY and CDR2 SMNVEV (reference sequence). V gave up 5 bases and J gave up 7 bases; unmatched junction bases: 12. The CDR3 is made up of 15 amino acids. The CDR3 nucleotides are TGTGCCAGCAGTCTCGGACAGGGAAGGGTCCCTGGCTACACCTTC. Translation gives CASSLGQGRVPGYTF.

Turning to this clonotype: With a much larger clone just one base away, this may be a read error. The chain carries TRBV10-2 and TRBJ2-5, with a tentative D call TRBD2 (6 bases). Per the germline V gene, CDR1 is WSHSY and CDR2 is SAAADI. The CDR3 extends over 16 amino acids. V was shortened by 3 bases and J by 4 bases, with 18 bases between the two germline ends. The CDR3 is CASSDRWAGRSETQYF. Written as DNA, the CDR3 is TGCGCCAGCAGTGACAGGTGGGCGGGACGGTCAGAGACCCAGTACTTC.

This clonotype was recorded many times. The chain has TRBV7-9 and TRBJ2-2, with TRBD2 matching 9 bases. Trimming at V came to 6 bases and at J to 3 bases, leaving 5 bases not matched to a gene. The CDR3 has 15 residues. Germline V lookup: CDR1 SEHNR, CDR2 FQNEAQ (reference sequence). CDR3 nucleotide sequence: TGTGCCAGCAGACGTTTAGCGGGAGACACCGGGGAGCTGTTTTTT. The encoded protein is CASRRLAGDTGELFF.